This T cell receptor beta chain was retrieved from a study of shared clonotypes between healthy human individuals. The wider study: CD4 naive and memory got three plates each, CD8 naive two, CD8 memory one. Study outcomes and limitations: A handful of donors shared around 5% of their naive CD4 clonotypes. Lower generation probabilities were found for non-shared clonotypes than for those shared by all four donors.

Clones were read by immunoSEQ multiplex PCR, and TCRdb kept only the in-frame ones, dropping some. This table has millions of clones, more than 90% appearing once. Caucasian adults living in Nashville, Tennessee, provided all samples. In regard to this clone: Its antigen is not known.

Germline lookup yields CDR1 SGHRS and CDR2 YFSETQ. V shed 4 bases and J 0 bases; nucleotides not matched to a gene: 6. The CDR3 is 18 amino acids. The source of this sequence is a man aged 18 to 35 in good health. This chain uses TRBV5-1 with TRBJ2-1; TRBD2 matches 14 bases. The sequenced sample consisted of naive CD4+ T cells sorted from blood. Subset noted: CD45RA+ positively selected. CDR3 amino acids: CASSAGLAGVNSYNEQFF. The CDR3 DNA follows: TGCGCCAGCAGCGCGGGACTAGCGGGAGTGAACTCCTACAATGAGCAGTTCTTC.